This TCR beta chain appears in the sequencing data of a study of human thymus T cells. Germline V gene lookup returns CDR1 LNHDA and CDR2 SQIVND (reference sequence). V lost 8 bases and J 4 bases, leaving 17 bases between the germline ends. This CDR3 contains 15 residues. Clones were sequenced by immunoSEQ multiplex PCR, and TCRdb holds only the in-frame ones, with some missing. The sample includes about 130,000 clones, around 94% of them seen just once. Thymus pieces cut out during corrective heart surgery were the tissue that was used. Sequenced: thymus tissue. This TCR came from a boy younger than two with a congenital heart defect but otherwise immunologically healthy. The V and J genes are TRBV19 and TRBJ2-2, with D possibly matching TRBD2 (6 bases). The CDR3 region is CASYRRDSLTGELFF. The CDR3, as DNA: TGTGCCAGTTACCGCCGGGACTCCCTCACCGGGGAGCTGTTTTTT.